The 22 T cell receptor beta chains in this list originate from one sample, sequenced in a study of blood T cell repertoires in COVID-19. Here immunoSEQ multiplex PCR was the method, and the copy in TCRdb shows in-frame clones only, minus some. The table shows about 250,000 clones, with around 88% occurring only once. The source material was peripheral blood. Every receptor here comes from a man aged 35 to 55 with active or convalescent COVID-19.

The chain is built from TRBV18 and TRBJ2-7; tentative D call: TRBD1 (5 bases). Germline V gene lookup returns CDR1 KGHSH and CDR2 LQKENI. The CDR3 runs 13 residues. V gave up 6 bases and J gave up 6 bases, with 15 bases separating them. This CDR3 is CASSETQGGEQYF. The CDR3 DNA reads TGTGCCAGCTCGGAAACTCAGGGTGGCGAGCAGTACTTC.

The rearrangement uses TRBV4-1 and TRBJ1-5; 8 nucleotides match TRBD1. The CDR3 extends over 16 amino acids. Losses at the gene ends were 0 bases for V and 3 bases for J; bases not matched to a gene: 4. CDR1 is MGHRA, CDR2 YSYEKL, per germline. CDR3 residues: CASSQDGQGDNQPQHF. The DNA for the CDR3 is TGCGCCAGCAGCCAAGATGGACAGGGTGACAATCAGCCCCAGCATTTT.

The gene calls are TRBV10-2 and TRBJ2-7, with D perhaps matching TRBD1 (5 bases). The germline V gene encodes CDR1 WSHSY and CDR2 SAAADI. V shed 4 bases and J shed 0 bases, with 10 bases lying between them. CDR3 length: 14 amino acids. CDR3 loop: CASSASRDSYEQYF. CDR3 coding DNA: TGCGCCAGCAGTGCATCCAGGGACTCCTACGAGCAGTACTTC.

The rearrangement joins TRBV7-2 to TRBJ2-7; tentatively, D is TRBD2 (6 bases). Between the trimmed V and J ends, which lost 0 bases and 4 bases, there was a span of 13 bases. This CDR3 is 15 amino acids long. Germline V CDR1 and CDR2: SGHTA, FQGNSA. The CDR3 bases are TGTGCCAGCAGCTTAGCTTACGGGAGTGGATACGAGCAGTACTTC. Translation: CASSLAYGSGYEQYF.

CDR3 amino acids: CASSSNRGLSYNEQFF. The DNA for the CDR3 is TGTGCCAGCAGCTCCAACAGGGGCCTCTCCTACAATGAGCAGTTCTTC. V gene TRBV7-6 combines with J gene TRBJ2-1; TRBD1 agrees at 7 bases. The CDR3 loop spans 16 amino acids. Germline V gene lookup returns CDR1 SGHVS and CDR2 FNYEAQ. Trimming took 4 bases from V and 0 from J; bases not matched to a gene: 6.

The chain has TRBV10-3 and TRBJ1-4; no clear D gene. The V end lost 6 bases, the J end lost 0 bases, and 2 bases lay between the germline ends. Germline V gene lookup returns CDR1 ENHRY and CDR2 SYGVKD. This CDR3 has 12 residues. The CDR3 reads CAISSTNEKLFF. The CDR3 DNA follows: TGTGCCATCAGCTCAACTAATGAAAAACTGTTTTTT.

The CDR3 reads CASTRGLMETEAFF. The DNA for the CDR3 is TGTGCCAGCACCCGAGGGTTGATGGAGACTGAAGCTTTCTTT. The V gene is TRBV6-5, the J gene TRBJ1-1; no clear D. This CDR3 comprises 14 residues. Trimming left V 7 bases short and J 5 bases short, with 17 bases between. Germline V gene sequence: CDR1 MNHEY, CDR2 SVGAGI.

This rearrangement joins TRBV30 to TRBJ2-5; 12 bases are a match to TRBD2. The junction had 13 bases not matched to a gene; V was cut back by 2 bases and J by 9 bases. The CDR3 totals 16 residues. Germline V gene data show CDR1 as GTSNPN and CDR2 as SVGIG (reference sequence). The CDR3 protein is CAWSRGLAGTRGAQYF. The CDR3 DNA sequence: TGTGCCTGGAGTCGCGGACTAGCGGGGACTCGGGGGGCCCAGTACTTC. The full variable domain, its missing parts supplied by reference TRBV30 and TRBJ2-5, is SQTIHQWPATLVQPVGSPLSLECTVEGTSNPNLYWYRQAAGRGLQLLFYSVGIGQISSEVPQNLSASRPQDRQFILSSKKLLLSDSGFYLCAWSRGLAGTRGAQYFGPGTRLLVL.

The V call is TRBV6-5, the J call TRBJ1-4; D possibly corresponds to TRBD1 (6 bases). There are 14 residues in the CDR3. Trimming took 6 bases from V and 2 from J, leaving 10 bases between them. Germline V gene lookup returns CDR1 MNHEY and CDR2 SVGAGI. CDR3 in amino acids: CASRDGQTNEKLFF. Here the CDR3 DNA reads TGTGCCAGCAGAGACGGACAGACTAATGAAAAACTGTTTTTT.

The chain joins TRBV7-9 to TRBJ1-1; 11 nucleotides match TRBD1. With V trimmed by 3 bases and J by 0 bases, 3 bases remained unmatched. The CDR3 covers 16 residues. Germline assignment: CDR1 SEHNR and CDR2 FQNEAQ (reference sequence). The CDR3 coding sequence is TGTGCCAGCAGCTTCGGGACAGGGGGAATGAACACTGAAGCTTTCTTT. It specifies CASSFGTGGMNTEAFF.

The rearrangement links TRBV2 to TRBJ2-1; D is unresolved. The V end was cut by 6 bases, the J end by 6 bases, with 12 bases between. The germline V gene has CDR1 SNHLY and CDR2 FYNNEI. This CDR3 is 13 amino acids long. In DNA form, the CDR3 reads TGTGCCAGCAGGAGACTCCCCGGCAATGAGCAGTTCTTC. Translation gives CASRRLPGNEQFF.

The genes are TRBV11-2 and TRBJ2-7; the D gene is possibly TRBD2 (6 bases). The germline V and J ends were trimmed by 4 bases and 0 bases, with 16 bases remaining between them. The CDR3 covers 16 residues. The germline V gene has CDR1 SGHAT and CDR2 FQNNGV. CDR3 protein: CASSYSLGTYSYEQYF. The CDR3 DNA reads TGTGCCAGCAGCTATTCCTTGGGGACTTACTCCTACGAGCAGTACTTC.

The chain carries TRBV19 and TRBJ2-1; 7 bases line up with TRBD1. The CDR3 length is 15 residues. The V segment lost 6 bases and the J segment 4 bases; nucleotides outside the gene matches: 9. Looked up from germline, CDR1 is LNHDA and CDR2 is SQIVND (reference sequence). This CDR3 is CASRTSGTAYNEQFF. For the CDR3, the DNA is TGTGCCAGTAGGACCTCCGGGACAGCTTACAATGAGCAGTTCTTC. Looking up the rest from reference TRBV19 and TRBJ2-1 gives the full variable domain: DGGITQSPKYLFRKEGQNVTLSCEQNLNHDAMYWYRQDPGQGLRLIYYSQIVNDFQKGDIAEGYSVSREKKESFPLTVTSAQKNPTAFYLCASRTSGTAYNEQFFGPGTRLTVL.

J is TRBJ2-3 and V is TRBV27; TRBD2 matches at 8 bases. Looked up from germline, CDR1 is MNHEY and CDR2 is SMNVEV (reference sequence). The J segment lost 6 bases and the V segment lost 6 bases, leaving 11 bases of the junction unmatched. This CDR3 is 15 amino acids long. The chain's CDR3 is CASRGLEQWADTQYF. In DNA, the CDR3 is TGTGCCAGCAGGGGACTAGAACAGTGGGCGGATACGCAGTATTTT.

A note on this clone: A junction boundary mismatches the germline segment, possibly from a read error. The chain employs TRBV7-9 and TRBJ2-7, with no clear D. The CDR3 contains 12 residues. The germline V gene encodes CDR1 SEHNR and CDR2 FQNEAQ (reference sequence). The CDR3 DNA follows: TGTGCCAGCGGCTTGGCTAGAGGCGAGCAGTACTTC. This translates into CASGLARGEQYF.

This sequence joins TRBV11-2 and TRBJ2-7; D not certain. The CDR3 is 15 residues long. V lost 0 bases and J 3 bases, leaving 12 bases between the germline ends. CDR1 is SGHAT and CDR2 is FQNNGV in the germline V gene. The CDR3 reads CASSLDGWSDYEQYF. The CDR3 DNA sequence: TGTGCCAGCAGCTTAGACGGGTGGAGCGACTACGAGCAGTACTTC.

The chain combines TRBV10-1 with TRBJ1-2; possibly TRBD1 for D (6 bases). Germline-derived CDR1 and CDR2 are WNHNN and SYGVQD (reference sequence). V lost 7 bases, J lost 5 bases, and 14 bases lay in between. The CDR3 is 13 amino acids. Written as DNA, the CDR3 is TGCGCCAGCATTCCAGGGGACGATTATGGCTACACCTTC. It translates to CASIPGDDYGYTF.

The chain links TRBV6-5 to TRBJ1-5, with TRBD1 as a possible D gene (6 bases). The ends were cut back, 8 bases at V and 6 bases at J, with 14 bases in the middle. This CDR3 comprises 13 residues. CDR1 and CDR2 from the germline V gene are MNHEY and SVGAGI. The CDR3 protein is CASGRDIPQPQHF. The CDR3 DNA reads as TGTGCCAGCGGACGGGACATCCCTCAGCCCCAGCATTTT.

The CDR3 DNA is TGCGCCAGCAGCCCCGGGACAGCCTCGAGCGAGCAGTACTTC. Translated: CASSPGTASSEQYF. This chain links TRBV5-1 with TRBJ2-7; 7 nucleotides align to TRBD1. Germline lookup yields CDR1 SGHRS and CDR2 YFSETQ. The CDR3 is made up of 14 amino acids. Germline trimming cut 4 bases from V and 6 bases from J; bases unmatched to any gene: 10.

The V call is TRBV9, the J call TRBJ2-2, with 10 nucleotides matching TRBD1. This CDR3 is 17 amino acids long. From germline, CDR1 is SGDLS and CDR2 YYNGEE. Trimming cost V 4 bases and J 2 bases; bases outside gene matches: 8. CDR3 nucleotides: TGTGCCAGCAGCTCGACAGGGGGCACCTTCAACACCGGGGAGCTGTTTTTT. Its translation: CASSSTGGTFNTGELFF. Filled out from reference TRBV9 and TRBJ2-2, the complete variable domain reads DSGVTQTPKHLITATGQRVTLRCSPRSGDLSVYWYQQSLDQGLQFLIQYYNGEERAKGNILERFSAQQFPDLHSELNLSSLELGDSALYFCASSSTGGTFNTGELFFGEGSRLTVL.

Only one count was recorded for this clone. The chain combines TRBV3-1 (or the pseudogene TRBV3-2) with TRBJ2-5; 7 nucleotides agree with TRBD2. The V segment lost 4 bases and the J segment 6 bases; nucleotides outside the gene matches: 8. The CDR3 runs 14 residues. Germline CDR1 is LGHDT and CDR2 is YNNKEL (reference sequence). The CDR3 DNA follows: TGTGCCAGCAGCCCCAGCGGGGCGGGGAAGACCCAGTACTTC. Translating gives CASSPSGAGKTQYF.

This clone was found once. The chain uses TRBV3-1 (or the pseudogene TRBV3-2) and TRBJ2-7; a possible D gene is TRBD2 (6 bases). The CDR3 length is 15 residues. In germline, CDR1 is LGHDT, CDR2 YNNKEL (reference sequence). Trimming shortened V by 0 bases and J by 0 bases, and 9 bases separated the two germline ends. The CDR3 bases are TGTGCCAGCAGCCAAGAGGCGGGGACCTCCTACGAGCAGTACTTC. This encodes CASSQEAGTSYEQYF.